This TCR beta chain was captured in a study of neurological immune-mediated disorders. This clonotype was recorded many times. Its target is unknown. The cDNA was produced through 5'RACE with 10-nucleotide random UMIs. Each CDR3 protein gets one entry after TCRdb re-called the 5' RACE reads with MiXCR. The table lists about 49,000 distinct CDR3 sequences, about 12% of them singletons. Time point meaning: longitudinal time-point 2. The study's findings and limits: It was HTLV-1-associated myelopathy that showed the most TCR clonal expansion, while multiple sclerosis showed the least, falling below healthy controls. None of the CDR3 amino acid sequences of expanded clones were shared across subjects, and this suggested private repertoires in all groups.

The source of this sequence is a male donor with HTLV-1-associated myelopathy (HAM/TSP). Material for sequencing was PBMCs.

CDR3 DNA sequence: TGTGCCAGCTCACCCTCCGGACAGGTGCTTGGCTACACCTTC. Amino acid sequence: CASSPSGQVLGYTF. V is TRBV18 and J is TRBJ1-2; 7 positions agree with TRBD1. Germline CDR1 and CDR2: KGHSH and LQKENI. J lost 7 bases, V lost 3 bases, and 8 bases had no gene match. This CDR3 comprises 14 residues. The entire variable domain, with the rest obtained from reference TRBV18 and TRBJ1-2, is as follows: NAGVMQNPRHLVRRRGQEARLRCSPMKGHSHVYWYRQLPEEGLKFMVYLQKENIIDESGMPKERFSAEFPKEGPSILRIQQVVRGDSAAYFCASSPSGQVLGYTFGSGTRLTVV.